Listed below are T cell receptor beta chains from one sample, sequenced in a study of blood T cells in healthy people across ages. TCRdb reanalysed the 5' RACE reads using MiXCR and keeps one entry per CDR3 protein. The sample lists more than 450,000 distinct CDR3 sequences, roughly a quarter occurring once. These data were likewise used in another study, on T cells of mothers and their children.

Sequenced material: blood. These receptors came from a boy aged 2 to 10 in good health. CDR3s include the opening cysteine and the closing phenylalanine or tryptophan. A D gene is named only where the DNA matches it firmly. The listing skips clone size in some rows; elsewhere it reads once, few, many or a size class.

V	size	D	J	DNA	CDR3
TRBV28	many	-	TRBJ2-1	TGTGCCAGCAGTTTCGACTGGGAGCAGTTCTTC	CASSFDWEQFF
TRBV9	few	-	TRBJ2-1	TGTGCCAGCAGCCCCCGGGGATCCTCCTCCTACAATGAGCAGTTCTTC	CASSPRGSSSYNEQFF
TRBV20-1	few	TRBD1	TRBJ2-7	TGCAGTGCGGTTGACAGGGCTCTCTCCTACGAGCAGTACTTC	CSAVDRALSYEQYF
TRBV3-1	few	TRBD1	TRBJ1-2	TGTGCCAGCAGCCAACCCCTAGGACAGGGGGTTTATGGCTACACCTTC	CASSQPLGQGVYGYTF
TRBV3-1	-	TRBD2	TRBJ2-5	TGTGCCAGCAGCCTCTCACTGACCGGGGGGGTACAGACCCAGTACTTC	CASSLSLTGGVQTQYF
TRBV12-3/TRBV12-4	-	TRBD2	TRBJ2-1	TGTGCCAGCAGCCCTTGGGCGGGGGTATACAATGAGCAGTTCTTC	CASSPWAGVYNEQFF
TRBV27	few	TRBD2	TRBJ2-3	TGTGCCAGCAGTTCCCTAGCGGGAGGGTGGACAAGCACAGATACGCAGTATTTT	CASSSLAGGWTSTDTQYF
TRBV12-3/TRBV12-4	few	-	TRBJ2-7	TGTGCCAGCAGCTTCGCCCCTGCCACCTTCGAGCAGTACTTC	CASSFAPATFEQYF
TRBV27	-	-	TRBJ2-2	TGTGCCAGCAGTTTGGGGCCCTACACCGGGGAGCTGTTTTTT	CASSLGPYTGELFF
TRBV11-2	few	TRBD1	TRBJ2-7	TGTGCCAGCAGCTTACAGGGGGCGGGCTACGAGCAGTACTTC	CASSLQGAGYEQYF
TRBV24-1	many	-	TRBJ2-5	TGTGCCACCAGTGACTCGACAGCGTACGGTCTTTTGTCCCAGTACTTC	CATSDSTAYGLLSQYF
TRBV2	-	TRBD2	TRBJ2-5	TGTGCCGGGACTAAGGACACAGAGACCCAGTACTTC	CAGTKDTETQYF
TRBV5-5	few	-	TRBJ1-5	TGTGCCAGCAGCTTGTTTTCGGGGAATCAGCCCCAGCATTTT	CASSLFSGNQPQHF
TRBV9	few	TRBD2	TRBJ2-5	TGTGCCAGCAGCGTAGGCCCTAGCGGGGCTGAGACCCAGTACTTC	CASSVGPSGAETQYF
TRBV11-1	-	-	TRBJ1-1	TGTGCCAGCAGCTTAAGTTCCAGGGTGAACACTGAAGCTTTCTTT	CASSLSSRVNTEAFF
TRBV25-1	-	TRBD1	TRBJ2-1	TGTGCCAGCAGTGAAGCCCTGGGACAGGGGGCTAACAATGAGCAGTTCTTC	CASSEALGQGANNEQFF
TRBV2	-	TRBD2	TRBJ2-1	TGTGCCAGCAGCAGACTAGCGGGAAGAAATGAGCAGTTCTTC	CASSRLAGRNEQFF
TRBV7-9	few	TRBD2	TRBJ2-1	TGTGCCAGCAGCCCCTGGACTAGTATGGACAATGAGCAGTTCTTC	CASSPWTSMDNEQFF
TRBV5-1	few	-	TRBJ1-2	TGCGCCAGCAGCCCGGACGGTCACTATGGCTACACCTTC	CASSPDGHYGYTF
TRBV6-2/TRBV6-3	-	TRBD1	TRBJ2-4	TGTGCCAGCACCCGGACAGGCTCCGACATTCAGTACTTC	CASTRTGSDIQYF
TRBV7-9	few	TRBD2	TRBJ2-3	TGTGCCAGCAGCTCACCTAGCGGGAGGCCAGATACGCAGTATTTT	CASSSPSGRPDTQYF
TRBV5-1	-	TRBD2	TRBJ2-1	TGCGCCAGCAACCGACTGGGCGGGAGAGGTTCCTACAATGAGCAGTTCTTC	CASNRLGGRGSYNEQFF
TRBV5-4	-	-	TRBJ2-1	TGTACCAGCAGCTTGGCCGAGGCGCCGAATGAGCAGTTCTTC	CTSSLAEAPNEQFF
TRBV19	-	TRBD2	TRBJ2-7	TGTGCCAGTAATCAGCGGGAGGGCTACGAGCAGTACTTC	CASNQREGYEQYF
TRBV2	-	TRBD1	TRBJ1-4	TGTGCCAGCTCCGGGACAGGGGCTGAAAAACTGTTTTTT	CASSGTGAEKLFF
TRBV12-3/TRBV12-4	few	-	TRBJ2-5	TGTGCCAGCAGACGTTTGGGGGGTCGGGATGAAGTCCAGTACTTC	CASRRLGGRDEVQYF
TRBV7-8	-	TRBD2	TRBJ2-1	TGCGCCAGCAGCTTTTCGGTAGCGGGTGGTCGGAATGAGCAGTTCTTC	CASSFSVAGGRNEQFF
TRBV7-2	-	TRBD2	TRBJ2-5	TGTGCCAGCACCAACCCACGACTAGCGGGAGGGGGGGAGACCCAGTACTTC	CASTNPRLAGGGETQYF
TRBV7-9	many	TRBD2	TRBJ2-3	TGTGCCAGCAGCCCTAGCGGGGATACGCAGTATTTT	CASSPSGDTQYF
TRBV4-3	-	-	TRBJ2-5	TGCGCCAGCAGCCAAGAAACTTTTATGCGGGTTGGGACCCAGTACTTC	CASSQETFMRVGTQYF
TRBV7-9	few	-	TRBJ1-5	TGTGCCAGCAGCTTTGACGTTCAGCCCCAGCATTTT	CASSFDVQPQHF
TRBV5-1	-	-	TRBJ2-5	TGCGCCAGCAGCTTCCTGGGGACCAGCCAAGAGACCCAGTACTTC	CASSFLGTSQETQYF
TRBV21-1	few	-	TRBJ1-1	TGTCGTACCGGGGAAGAAGCTTTCTTT	CRTGEEAFF
TRBV30	few	TRBD1	TRBJ1-1	TGTGCCTGGATTTCAAGAGTACAGATACAGGGGGAGGGTGAAGCTTTCTTT	CAWISRVQIQGEGEAFF
TRBV20-1	-	TRBD2	TRBJ2-1	TGCAGTGCTAGAGATGATATTGGCCTGACTAGCGGGATTTACAATGAGCAGTTCTTC	CSARDDIGLTSGIYNEQFF
TRBV20-1	few	-	TRBJ2-4	TGCAGTGCTCCGCTCCCTGGTCGAGCCAAAAACATTCAGTACTTC	CSAPLPGRAKNIQYF
TRBV15	-	-	TRBJ1-4	TGTGCCACCAGCAGAGACGGAGCAACTAATGAAAAACTGTTTTTT	CATSRDGATNEKLFF